The 27 T cell receptor beta chains below come from one sample, sequenced in a study of CD8+ T cells in alopecia areata. The authors extracted RNA and reverse transcribed it into cDNA as the sequencing template. Here immunoSEQ multiplex PCR was the method, and the copy in TCRdb shows in-frame clones only, minus some. The sample comprises about 170,000 clones, about 70% of which are singletons, and roughly 10% rests with the top ten. This specimen was CD8+ T cells sorted from blood, taken at week 0. The receptors were gathered from a human donor with alopecia areata.

V and J are TRBV7-8 and TRBJ2-4; no definite D call. The V end lost 7 bases, the J end lost 7 bases, and 8 bases lay between the germline ends. CDR3 size: 11 residues. Germline values: CDR1 SGHVS, CDR2 FQNEAQ. The CDR3 DNA is TGTGCCAGCAAGATGGGGAACATTCAGTACTTC. It encodes CASKMGNIQYF.

Only a few counts were recorded for this clone. V is TRBV4-1 and J is TRBJ2-6; D possibly matches TRBD1 or TRBD2 (5 bases each). The CDR3 has 17 residues. Germline lookup yields CDR1 MGHRA and CDR2 YSYEKL. V was clipped by 4 bases and J by 6 bases, with 19 bases between them. Written as DNA, the CDR3 is TGCGCCAGCAGCCCAAGCATTCCGGGGCGCCAGGCCAACGTCCTGACTTTC. This sequence encodes CASSPSIPGRQANVLTF.

V gene TRBV27 combines with J gene TRBJ2-3; the match to TRBD2 covers 11 bases. This CDR3 region has 15 residues. Germline trimming cut 5 bases from V and 3 bases from J; bases unmatched to any gene: 4. CDR1 is MNHEY and CDR2 is SMNVEV in the germline V gene (reference sequence). As DNA, the CDR3 is TGTGCCAGCAGTCTTAGCGGGGGGGCGACAGATACGCAGTATTTT. Its protein is CASSLSGGATDTQYF.

Here the CDR3 DNA reads TGTGCCAGCAGTGATGGGACTAGCGGGGAATCTTATTCAGCCAAAAACATTCAGTACTTC. Translating it yields CASSDGTSGESYSAKNIQYF. V and J are TRBV2 and TRBJ2-4, with 13 bases matching TRBD2. This CDR3 is 20 amino acids long. V lost 3 bases to trimming and J lost 0 bases; unmatched junction nucleotides: 11. CDR1 and CDR2 from the germline V gene are SNHLY and FYNNEI. Filled out from reference TRBV2 and TRBJ2-4, the complete variable domain reads EPEVTQTPSHQVTQMGQEVILRCVPISNHLYFYWYRQILGQKVEFLVSFYNNEISEKSEIFDDQFSVERPDGSNFTLKIRSTKLEDSAMYFCASSDGTSGESYSAKNIQYFGAGTRLSVL.

The rearrangement links TRBV7-9 to TRBJ2-5, with TRBD1 matching over 7 bases. J gave up 4 bases and V 6 bases, and 11 bases lay outside the gene matches. CDR1 is SEHNR and CDR2 is FQNEAQ in the germline V gene (reference sequence). The CDR3 contains 15 residues. This chain's CDR3 is CASRLTGEWRETQYF. The CDR3 nucleotides read TGTGCCAGCAGGTTAACAGGGGAGTGGCGAGAGACCCAGTACTTC. The complete variable domain, with remaining parts taken from reference TRBV7-9 and TRBJ2-5, reads DTGVSQNPRHKITKRGQNVTFRCDPISEHNRLYWYRQTLGQGPEFLTYFQNEAQLEKSRLLSDRFSAERPKGSFSTLEIQRTEQGDSAMYLCASRLTGEWRETQYFGPGTRLLVL.

The rearrangement joins TRBV27 to TRBJ2-7; 7 bases map to TRBD2. Germline CDR1 MNHEY, CDR2 SMNVEV (reference sequence). V shed 3 bases, J shed 3 bases, and the junction held 5 bases outside the gene matches. This CDR3 region has 14 residues. The CDR3 sequence is CASSLGGANYEQYF. The CDR3 nucleotides read TGTGCCAGCAGTTTGGGAGGGGCCAACTACGAGCAGTACTTC.

The chain uses TRBV7-2 and TRBJ2-4; D ambiguous. V was pared by 6 bases and J by 7 bases, with 10 bases between. The CDR3 loop spans 12 amino acids. Germline V CDR1 and CDR2: SGHTA, FQGNSA. CDR3 coding DNA: TGTGCCAGCAGTCCCGATTACAACATTCAGTACTTC. This codes for CASSPDYNIQYF.

This chain connects TRBV7-8 to TRBJ1-5; D gene uncertain. The CDR3 length is 15 residues. V was pared by 6 bases and J by 8 bases, with 20 bases between. CDR1 is SGHVS, CDR2 FQNEAQ, per germline. The CDR3 DNA reads TGTGCCAGCAGTCGGTACATGGATCAGTATGAGCCCCAGCATTTT. Encoded protein: CASSRYMDQYEPQHF.

The J gene is TRBJ2-7, the V gene TRBV7-9; 9 bases map to TRBD1. The CDR3 is 15 residues long. V trimming: 4 bases; J trimming: 2 bases; junction bases outside the gene matches: 6. CDR1 and CDR2 from the germline V gene are SEHNR and FQNEAQ (reference sequence). Here the CDR3 DNA reads TGTGCCAGCAGCTCCTCCGACAGGGGGACCTACGAGCAGTACTTC. This sequence encodes CASSSSDRGTYEQYF.

The chain joins TRBV19 to TRBJ1-1, with a tentative D call TRBD1 (5 bases). CDR1 and CDR2 (germline): LNHDA, SQIVND (reference sequence). The CDR3 is made up of 12 amino acids. V lost 5 bases, J lost 7 bases, and 11 bases lay in between. The CDR3 DNA is TGTGCCAGTAGTCCACGGGGCATTGAAGCTTTCTTT. Translated: CASSPRGIEAFF.

This clone has only one observation. This chain links TRBV19 with TRBJ2-7; TRBD2 matches at 7 bases. The CDR3 runs 14 residues. The V gene end was trimmed by 8 bases and the J gene end by 0 bases; junction bases not matched to a gene: 7. In germline, CDR1 is LNHDA, CDR2 SQIVND (reference sequence). CDR3 amino acids: CASGEGHSSYEQYF. The CDR3 region has the DNA TGTGCCAGTGGGGAGGGGCACAGCTCCTACGAGCAGTACTTC.

The chain joins TRBV6-6 to TRBJ1-3; TRBD1 might be the D (5 bases). Between the trimmed V and J ends, which lost 5 bases and 0 bases, there was a span of 11 bases. From germline, CDR1 is MNHNY and CDR2 SVGAGI (reference sequence). CDR3 size: 15 residues. This CDR3 reads CASSRQYYSGNTIYF. CDR3 DNA: TGTGCCAGCAGTCGACAGTATTACTCTGGAAACACCATATATTTT.

This clone has just one count. CDR3 protein: CASSPRADQETQYF. The CDR3 DNA reads as TGTGCCAGCAGCCCCCGAGCGGACCAAGAGACCCAGTACTTC. The chain has TRBV11-2 and TRBJ2-5, with a weak D call TRBD2 (5 bases). This CDR3 comprises 14 residues. V dropped 5 bases and J dropped 0 bases, with 10 bases sitting between them. Germline CDR1 and CDR2: SGHAT and FQNNGV.

The rearrangement uses TRBV14 and TRBJ1-5; no reliable D call. The CDR3 covers 13 residues. The V gene's germline CDR1 is SGHDN and CDR2 FVKESK. Trimming removed 1 base at V and 5 bases at J, with 6 bases between. This CDR3 is CASSQGSHQPQHF. CDR3 coding DNA: TGTGCCAGCAGCCAAGGCAGCCATCAGCCCCAGCATTTT.

This chain joins TRBV9 and TRBJ2-6; unclear D gene. The V end was cut by 0 bases, the J end by 0 bases, with 7 bases between. Looked up from germline, CDR1 is SGDLS and CDR2 is YYNGEE. The CDR3 is 16 residues long. CDR3 protein: CASSVGVGSGANVLTF. CDR3 sequence (DNA): TGTGCCAGCAGCGTAGGGGTTGGCTCTGGGGCCAACGTCCTGACTTTC.

V is TRBV4-1 and J is TRBJ1-1, with unresolved D. CDR1 and CDR2 from the germline V gene are MGHRA and YSYEKL. The CDR3 contains 12 residues. The V and J ends lost 3 bases and 5 bases respectively, with 7 bases between them. The CDR3 is CASSHIGTEAFF. Written as DNA, the CDR3 is TGCGCCAGCAGCCACATCGGGACTGAAGCTTTCTTT.

This clone appeared a few times. This chain links TRBV6-1 with TRBJ2-5; D gene ambiguous. The CDR3 covers 14 residues. The germline V gene encodes CDR1 MNHNS and CDR2 SASEGT. Between the trimmed V and J ends, which lost 3 bases and 0 bases, there was a span of 8 bases. This CDR3 reads CASSDYGDQETQYF. As DNA, the CDR3 is TGTGCCAGCAGTGATTACGGAGACCAAGAGACCCAGTACTTC.

With regard to this clone: At the DNA level, this CDR3 is encoded by other sequences in the same sample as well. The chain has TRBV5-6 and TRBJ2-3; 8 bases are shared with TRBD1. This CDR3 comprises 14 residues. With 4 bases clipped from V and 4 bases from J, the junction kept 5 bases outside the gene matches. Per germline, CDR1 SGHDT and CDR2 YYEEEE. Here the CDR3 DNA reads TGTGCCAGCAGCCCCGGGACAGGTGCAGATACGCAGTATTTT. It yields the protein CASSPGTGADTQYF.

The chain has TRBV5-6 and TRBJ2-7; TRBD2 agrees at 10 bases. This CDR3 spans 14 amino acids. Unmatched junction bases numbered 4, after V lost 1 base and J lost 6 bases. Germline-derived CDR1 and CDR2 are SGHDT and YYEEEE. This CDR3 is CASSLTSGVSEQYF. The CDR3 DNA sequence: TGTGCCAGCAGCTTGACTAGCGGGGTTTCCGAGCAGTACTTC.

CDR3 protein: CASSLDRVSNSNEQFF. The DNA of the CDR3 is TGTGCCAGCAGCTTAGACAGGGTGTCTAACTCGAATGAGCAGTTCTTC. The gene calls are TRBV7-3 and TRBJ2-1; 7 bases map to TRBD1. The junction had 11 bases not matched to a gene; V was cut back by 2 bases and J by 7 bases. The CDR3 totals 16 residues. Per germline, CDR1 SGHTA and CDR2 FQGTGA.

The chain couples TRBV7-2 to TRBJ2-3; TRBD1 might be the D (6 bases). Trimming removed 6 bases at V and 5 bases at J, with 21 bases between. From germline, CDR1 is SGHTA and CDR2 FQGNSA. This CDR3 contains 16 residues. The CDR3 sequence is CASRPNGGWIGDTQYF. CDR3 DNA sequence: TGTGCCAGCAGACCAAATGGGGGCTGGATTGGAGATACGCAGTATTTT.

The chain has TRBV9 and TRBJ2-1; 8 bases are shared with TRBD1. The junction had 6 bases not matched to a gene; V was cut back by 4 bases and J by 3 bases. The CDR3 loop spans 15 amino acids. From germline, CDR1 is SGDLS and CDR2 YYNGEE. In DNA, the CDR3 is TGTGCCAGCAGCCCCCGCGACAGGGGCTACAATGAGCAGTTCTTC. Protein product: CASSPRDRGYNEQFF.

The chain joins TRBV10-3 to TRBJ2-1; TRBD2 agrees at 8 bases. V trimming: 3 bases; J trimming: 9 bases; junction bases outside the gene matches: 10. The CDR3 has 15 amino acids. Germline loops: CDR1 ENHRY, CDR2 SYGVKD. This CDR3 reads CAISDPGGPASEQFF. The CDR3 DNA sequence: TGTGCCATCAGTGACCCGGGGGGGCCGGCCAGTGAGCAGTTCTTC.

This clone was found once. The chain uses TRBV29-1 and TRBJ1-1; D is possibly TRBD1 (5 bases). The CDR3 covers 12 residues. CDR1 SQVTM and CDR2 ANQGSEA come from the germline V gene. V lost 3 bases to trimming and J lost 7 bases, with 12 bases between them. As DNA, the CDR3 is TGCAGCGTTGACTCGGGGGGAGGTGAAGCTTTCTTT. Translating gives CSVDSGGGEAFF.

The rearrangement joins TRBV6-5 to TRBJ2-7; D not certain. This CDR3 is 14 amino acids long. Germline lookup yields CDR1 MNHEY and CDR2 SVGAGI. V gave up 2 bases and J gave up 4 bases, with 12 bases separating them. CDR3 residues: CASSYSTGGYEQYF. The CDR3, as DNA: TGTGCCAGCAGTTACAGCACCGGCGGATACGAGCAGTACTTC.

For the CDR3, the DNA is TGCGCCAGCAGCTTGAGGAACACCGGGGAGCTGTTTTTT. Its protein product is CASSLRNTGELFF. The rearrangement links TRBV5-1 to TRBJ2-2, with D hard to call. The CDR3 has 13 residues. Trimming took 1 base from V and 1 from J, leaving 2 bases between them. CDR1 SGHRS and CDR2 YFSETQ come from the germline V gene.

This clone was found once. The chain links TRBV30 to TRBJ1-2; D call uncertain. Between the trimmed V and J ends, which lost 4 bases and 4 bases, there was a span of 16 bases. The CDR3 spans 14 residues. Germline values: CDR1 GTSNPN, CDR2 SVGIG (reference sequence). Written as DNA, the CDR3 is TGTGCCTGGAAGGGTGGAGGTCACAGCTATGGCTACACCTTC. Its protein product is CAWKGGGHSYGYTF.